These 17 T cell receptor beta chains share one sample of origin, sequenced in a study of blood T cells in healthy people across ages. Alongside a J-beta primer mix, a sample-barcoded 5' primer served in a second PCR lasting about 6 to 11 cycles. TCRdb fed the 5' RACE reads into MiXCR, producing one record per CDR3 protein. Of more than 750,000 distinct CDR3 sequences listed, 25% to 30% are singletons. This same sample was also part of a study on T cells of mothers and their children.

Sequenced: blood. The origin of the receptors is a woman aged 40-49 years in good health.

V usage is TRBV20-1 and J usage is TRBJ2-5; 12 nucleotides agree with TRBD2. There are 16 residues in the CDR3. V shed 6 bases and J 3 bases; nucleotides not matched to a gene: 11. Per germline, CDR1 DFQATT and CDR2 SNEGSKA (reference sequence). In nucleotides, the CDR3 is TGCAGTGCCAGGGCTAGCGGGGGGGATTTCGAAGAGACCCAGTACTTC. Amino acid sequence: CSARASGGDFEETQYF.

The CDR3 bases are TGTGCCAGCACCCCGACAGGGGCTAATTCACCCCTCCACTTT. Protein: CASTPTGANSPLHF. The V gene is TRBV27, the J gene TRBJ1-6; 8 bases fit TRBD1. Per the germline V gene, CDR1 is MNHEY and CDR2 is SMNVEV (reference sequence). The CDR3 contains 14 residues. V lost 7 bases, J lost 6 bases, and 5 bases stayed unmatched.

This clonotype was counted many times. The chain uses TRBV20-1 and TRBJ2-5; D may be TRBD1 (5 bases). CDR3 length: 13 amino acids. Germline V gene lookup returns CDR1 DFQATT and CDR2 SNEGSKA (reference sequence). With 2 bases removed from V and 3 bases from J, the gap between germline ends came to 10 bases. The CDR3 region has the DNA TGCAGTGCTAGACTAGGGGTAGAAGAGACCCAGTACTTC. It is translated as CSARLGVEETQYF.

Ten or more counts support this clonotype. This chain links TRBV28 with TRBJ2-1, with 12 bases fitting TRBD2. This CDR3 is built from 14 residues. Trimming took 6 bases from V and 8 from J; bases not matched to a gene: 5. Germline loops: CDR1 MDHEN, CDR2 SYDVKM. DNA for the CDR3: TGTGCCAGCAGCCAAAGGACTAGCGGGGATGAGCAGTTCTTC. Protein: CASSQRTSGDEQFF.

The CDR3 sequence: CATGPALGVETQYF. The CDR3, as DNA: TGTGCCACCGGTCCGGCTCTTGGGGTGGAGACCCAGTACTTC. The chain links TRBV28 to TRBJ2-5; D not resolved. The V and J ends lost 10 bases and 5 bases respectively, with 20 bases between them. Looked up from germline, CDR1 is MDHEN and CDR2 is SYDVKM. This CDR3 comprises 14 residues.

In its sample, this clonotype was seen a few times. CDR3: CAIRTGTGSYNEQFF. DNA for the CDR3: TGTGCCATCAGGACCGGGACAGGCTCCTACAATGAGCAGTTCTTC. The V gene is TRBV10-3, the J gene TRBJ2-1, with 8 bases lining up with TRBD1. Germline V gene sequence: CDR1 ENHRY, CDR2 SYGVKD. CDR3 length: 15 amino acids. The V gene end was trimmed by 6 bases and the J gene end by 0 bases; junction bases not matched to a gene: 4.

The table lists this clonotype with a few counts. The V and J genes are TRBV20-1 and TRBJ2-4; 10 bases map to TRBD2. This CDR3 region has 15 residues. Germline V gene data show CDR1 as DFQATT and CDR2 as SNEGSKA (reference sequence). Unmatched junction bases numbered 0, after V lost 1 base and J lost 0 bases. CDR3 sequence reads: CSARVAGGAKNIQYF. The CDR3 DNA follows: TGCAGTGCTAGAGTAGCGGGGGGAGCCAAAAACATTCAGTACTTC.

The table lists this clonotype with a few counts. The chain uses TRBV5-6 and TRBJ2-3, with D perhaps matching TRBD1 or TRBD2 (5 bases each). This CDR3 is 14 amino acids long. With 0 bases removed from V and 4 bases from J, the gap between germline ends came to 9 bases. From germline, CDR1 is SGHDT and CDR2 YYEEEE. DNA for the CDR3: TGTGCCAGCAGCTTGGTGGGGGATCCAGATACGCAGTATTTT. The encoded protein is CASSLVGDPDTQYF.

This clonotype showed up many times. This chain uses TRBV7-6 with TRBJ2-1; 12 positions match TRBD2. With 1 base clipped from V and 6 bases from J, the junction kept 7 bases outside the gene matches. Germline-derived CDR1 and CDR2 are SGHVS and FNYEAQ. The CDR3 loop spans 17 amino acids. Written as DNA, the CDR3 is TGTGCCAGCAGCTTAGGGCTAGCGGGGGGGCTTGTCAATGAGCAGTTCTTC. It is translated as CASSLGLAGGLVNEQFF.

V and J are TRBV20-1 and TRBJ2-3; TRBD2 agrees at 11 bases. The CDR3 is made up of 16 amino acids. Germline V gene data show CDR1 as DFQATT and CDR2 as SNEGSKA (reference sequence). Germline trimming cut 2 bases from V and 0 bases from J; bases unmatched to any gene: 4. The CDR3: CSARNLAGGSTDTQYF. CDR3 coding DNA: TGCAGTGCTAGAAACCTAGCGGGGGGAAGCACAGATACGCAGTATTTT.

The V call is TRBV3-1, the J call TRBJ1-1; D is undetermined. The germline gives CDR1 LGHDT, CDR2 YNNKEL (reference sequence). Trimming pared 2 bases from V and 1 base from J, leaving 8 bases between. The CDR3 extends over 14 amino acids. The CDR3 bases are TGTGCCAGCAGCCAACCTGGACGGAACACTGAAGCTTTCTTT. Its translation is CASSQPGRNTEAFF.

The chain recombines TRBV5-1 with TRBJ2-7, with D unclear. The V end was cut by 4 bases, the J end by 2 bases, with 16 bases between. The CDR3 is made up of 15 amino acids. Germline V CDR1 and CDR2: SGHRS, YFSETQ. The CDR3 reads CASSPQRDPTYEQYF. CDR3 coding DNA: TGCGCCAGCAGCCCGCAGCGAGATCCAACCTACGAGCAGTACTTC.

This clonotype was seen only a few times. The chain employs TRBV3-1 and TRBJ2-3; 7 nucleotides match TRBD2. Germline V gene lookup returns CDR1 LGHDT and CDR2 YNNKEL (reference sequence). The CDR3 covers 15 residues. The V and J ends lost 5 bases and 1 base, in that order; junction bases with no gene match: 6. In DNA, the CDR3 is TGTGCCAGCAGCGTCCGCGGGGGTGGCACAGATACGCAGTATTTT. It is translated as CASSVRGGGTDTQYF.

This clonotype came up many times. The V gene is TRBV7-6, the J gene TRBJ1-5; possibly TRBD1 for D (5 bases). CDR1 is SGHVS and CDR2 is FNYEAQ in the germline V gene. The CDR3 extends over 17 amino acids. Between the trimmed V and J ends, which lost 2 bases and 9 bases, there was a span of 23 bases. The CDR3 DNA follows: TGTGCCAGCAGCTTATCCCCGGGACGGCCGGGCCAAGGGCCCCAGCATTTT. Encoded protein: CASSLSPGRPGQGPQHF.

This clonotype was detected a few times. The CDR3: CASRPPTGLGETQYF. In nucleotides, the CDR3 is TGTGCCAGCAGACCCCCTACAGGGCTCGGAGAGACCCAGTACTTC. The chain carries TRBV28 and TRBJ2-4, with D possibly TRBD1 on 6 matching bases. The DNA end favors TRBJ2-5, so the J call may be wrong. This CDR3 contains 15 residues. CDR1 is MDHEN and CDR2 is SYDVKM in the germline V gene.

The V gene is TRBV28, the J gene TRBJ2-7; D is undetermined. V lost 2 bases to trimming and J lost 5 bases, with 10 bases between them. Germline loops: CDR1 MDHEN, CDR2 SYDVKM. CDR3 size: 13 residues. This CDR3 is CASSLGQDDEQYF. The CDR3 coding sequence is TGTGCCAGCAGTTTAGGTCAGGACGACGAGCAGTACTTC.

This clonotype has only a few counts. This chain uses TRBV4-3 with TRBJ1-2, with 10 nucleotides matching TRBD1. This CDR3 is built from 17 residues. Per the germline V gene, CDR1 is LGHNA and CDR2 is YSLEER. Losses at the gene ends were 4 bases for V and 5 bases for J; bases not matched to a gene: 13. The CDR3 DNA follows: TGCGCCAGCAGCCCAAGGGTTGGGGGACAGGGGTATTATGGCTACACCTTC. Residues: CASSPRVGGQGYYGYTF.